This TCR beta chain derives from a study of T cell repertoires in cytomegalovirus infection. Study in general: CMV infection together with matching HLA type was indicated by public TCR beta signatures. Study conclusions and caveats: Dominating the ex vivo response were HLA-C-restricted CMV-specific TCR beta clonotypes.

Each CDR3 protein is one row after TCRdb ran MiXCR on the reads. There are some 680,000 distinct CDR3 sequences in the sample; roughly 35% occur only once, and under 3.5% lies in the top ten. V gave up 0 bases and J gave up 16 bases; unmatched junction bases: 11. The CDR3 is made up of 14 amino acids. Germline loops: CDR1 DFQATT, CDR2 SNEGSKA (reference sequence). A word on this clonotype: Antigen: not known.

V and J are TRBV20-1 and TRBJ1-6, with TRBD1 matching over 8 bases. The specimen sequenced was PBMCs. The origin of this receptor is a human donor in good health (CMV status not recorded). Some clones in this sample may be carry-over from other donors' samples. In DNA form, the CDR3 reads TGCAGTGCTAGAGATCTAGGACAGGGATGGAGACTCCACTTT. The encoded protein is CSARDLGQGWRLHF.